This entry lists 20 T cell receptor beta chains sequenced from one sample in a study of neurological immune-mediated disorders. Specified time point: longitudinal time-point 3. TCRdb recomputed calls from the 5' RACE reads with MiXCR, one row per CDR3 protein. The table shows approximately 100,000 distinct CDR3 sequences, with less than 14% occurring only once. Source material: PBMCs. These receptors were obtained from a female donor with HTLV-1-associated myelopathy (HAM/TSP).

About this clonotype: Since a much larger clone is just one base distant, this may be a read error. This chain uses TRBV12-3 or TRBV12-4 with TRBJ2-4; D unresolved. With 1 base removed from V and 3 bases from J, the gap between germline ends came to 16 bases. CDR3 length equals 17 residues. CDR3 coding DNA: TGTGCCAGCAGTTTAGGTAGCTTGGGAACGATCAAAAACATTCAGTACTTC. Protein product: CASSLGSLGTIKNIQYF.

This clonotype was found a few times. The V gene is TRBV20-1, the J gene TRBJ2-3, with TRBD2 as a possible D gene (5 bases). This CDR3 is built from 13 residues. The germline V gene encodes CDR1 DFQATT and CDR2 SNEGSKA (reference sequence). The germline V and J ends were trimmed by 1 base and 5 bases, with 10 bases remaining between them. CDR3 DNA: TGCAGTGCTAGAGGATCGGGGTTAGATACGCAGTATTTT. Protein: CSARGSGLDTQYF.

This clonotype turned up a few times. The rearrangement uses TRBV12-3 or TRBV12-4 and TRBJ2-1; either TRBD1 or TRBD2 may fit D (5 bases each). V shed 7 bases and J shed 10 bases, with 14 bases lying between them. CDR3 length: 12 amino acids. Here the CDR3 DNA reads TGTGCCAGCAATAACCAGGGACCCGAGCAGTTCTTC. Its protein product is CASNNQGPEQFF.

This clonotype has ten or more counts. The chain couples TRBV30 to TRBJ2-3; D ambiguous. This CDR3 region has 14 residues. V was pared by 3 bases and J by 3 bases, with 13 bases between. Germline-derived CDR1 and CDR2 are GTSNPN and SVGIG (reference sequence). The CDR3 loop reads CAWRGKLRTDTQYF. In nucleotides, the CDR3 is TGTGCCTGGAGGGGCAAGTTGAGGACAGATACGCAGTATTTT.

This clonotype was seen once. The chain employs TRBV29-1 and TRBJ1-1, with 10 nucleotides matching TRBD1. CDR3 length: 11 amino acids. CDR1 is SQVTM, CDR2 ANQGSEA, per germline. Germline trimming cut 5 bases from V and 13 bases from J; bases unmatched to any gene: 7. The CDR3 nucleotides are TGCAGCGTTCCGGGTGGGACAGGGGATTTCTTT. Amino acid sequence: CSVPGGTGDFF. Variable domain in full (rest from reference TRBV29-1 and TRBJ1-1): SAVISQKPSRDICQRGTSLTIQCQVDSQVTMMFWYRQQPGQSLTLIATANQGSEATYESGFVIDKFPISRPNLTFSTLTVSNMSPEDSSIYLCSVPGGTGDFFGQGTRLTVV.

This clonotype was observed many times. The CDR3 region is CSASRDSADTQYF. As DNA, the CDR3 is TGCAGTGCTAGCCGGGACAGCGCAGATACGCAGTATTTT. The rearrangement uses TRBV20-1 and TRBJ2-3, with 7 nucleotides matching TRBD1. The junction had 4 bases not matched to a gene; V was cut back by 3 bases and J by 4 bases. Per the germline V gene, CDR1 is DFQATT and CDR2 is SNEGSKA (reference sequence). The CDR3 totals 13 residues.

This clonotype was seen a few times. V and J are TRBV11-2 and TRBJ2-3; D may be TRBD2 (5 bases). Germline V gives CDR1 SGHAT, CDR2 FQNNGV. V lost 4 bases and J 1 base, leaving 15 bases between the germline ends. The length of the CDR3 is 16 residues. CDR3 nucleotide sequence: TGTGCCAGCAGCTCCGGACTCGATACTGGCACAGATACGCAGTATTTT. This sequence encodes CASSSGLDTGTDTQYF. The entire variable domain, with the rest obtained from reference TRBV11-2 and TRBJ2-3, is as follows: EAGVAQSPRYKIIEKRQSVAFWCNPISGHATLYWYQQILGQGPKLLIQFQNNGVVDDSQLPKDRFSAERLKGVDSTLKIQPAKLEDSAVYLCASSSGLDTGTDTQYFGPGTRLTVL.

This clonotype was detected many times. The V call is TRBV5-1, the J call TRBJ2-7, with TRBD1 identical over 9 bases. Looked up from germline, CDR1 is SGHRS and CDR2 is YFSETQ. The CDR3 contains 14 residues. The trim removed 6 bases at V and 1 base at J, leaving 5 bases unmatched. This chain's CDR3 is CASNRGQGSYEQYF. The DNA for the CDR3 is TGCGCCAGCAACCGGGGACAGGGATCCTACGAGCAGTACTTC.

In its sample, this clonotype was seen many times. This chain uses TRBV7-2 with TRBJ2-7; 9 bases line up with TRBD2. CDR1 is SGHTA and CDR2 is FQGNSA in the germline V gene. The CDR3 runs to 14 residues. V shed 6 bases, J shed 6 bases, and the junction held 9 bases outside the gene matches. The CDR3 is CASSPGSGGSEQYF. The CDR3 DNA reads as TGTGCCAGCAGTCCGGGTAGCGGGGGTAGCGAGCAGTACTTC.

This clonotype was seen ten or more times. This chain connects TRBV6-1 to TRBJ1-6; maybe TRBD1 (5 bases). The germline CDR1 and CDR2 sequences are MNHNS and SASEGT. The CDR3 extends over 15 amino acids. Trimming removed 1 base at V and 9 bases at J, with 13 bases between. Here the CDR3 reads CASSEVWGSGSPLHF. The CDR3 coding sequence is TGTGCCAGCAGTGAAGTTTGGGGGTCTGGTTCACCCCTCCACTTT.

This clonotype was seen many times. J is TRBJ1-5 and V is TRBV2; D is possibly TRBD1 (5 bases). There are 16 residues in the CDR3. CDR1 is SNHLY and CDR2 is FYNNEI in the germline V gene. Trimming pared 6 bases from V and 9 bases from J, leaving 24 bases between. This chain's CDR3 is CASSDGLGLAARPQHF. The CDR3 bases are TGTGCCAGCAGCGACGGGTTGGGGCTCGCCGCTCGGCCCCAGCATTTT.

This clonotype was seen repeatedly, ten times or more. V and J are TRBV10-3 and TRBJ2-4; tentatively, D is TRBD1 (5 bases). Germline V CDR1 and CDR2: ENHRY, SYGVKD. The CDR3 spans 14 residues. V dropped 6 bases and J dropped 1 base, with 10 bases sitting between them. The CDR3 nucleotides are TGTGCCATCAGCCCTCAGGGTGCCAAAAACATTCAGTACTTC. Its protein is CAISPQGAKNIQYF.

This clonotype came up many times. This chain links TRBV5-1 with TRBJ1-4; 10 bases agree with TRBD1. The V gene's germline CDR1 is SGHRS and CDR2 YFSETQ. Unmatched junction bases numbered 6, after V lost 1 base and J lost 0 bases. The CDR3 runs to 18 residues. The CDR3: CASSLSGTGVATNEKLFF. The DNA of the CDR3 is TGCGCCAGCAGCTTGTCCGGGACAGGGGTTGCAACTAATGAAAAACTGTTTTTT. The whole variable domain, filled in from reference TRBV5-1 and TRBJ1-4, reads KAGVTQTPRYLIKTRGQQVTLSCSPISGHRSVSWYQQTPGQGLQFLFEYFSETQRNKGNFPGRFSGRQFSNSRSEMNVSTLELGDSALYLCASSLSGTGVATNEKLFFGSGTQLSVL.

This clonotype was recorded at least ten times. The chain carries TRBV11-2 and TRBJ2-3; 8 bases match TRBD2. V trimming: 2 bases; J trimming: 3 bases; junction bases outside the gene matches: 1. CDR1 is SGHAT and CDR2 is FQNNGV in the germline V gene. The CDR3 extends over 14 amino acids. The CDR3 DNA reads TGTGCCAGCAGCTTACCGGGGGGGACAGATACGCAGTATTTT. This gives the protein CASSLPGGTDTQYF.

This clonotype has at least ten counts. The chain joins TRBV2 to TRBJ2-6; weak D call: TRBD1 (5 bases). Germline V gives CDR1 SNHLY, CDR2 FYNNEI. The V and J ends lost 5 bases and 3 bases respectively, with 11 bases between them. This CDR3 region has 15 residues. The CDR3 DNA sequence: TGTGCCAGCAGTATAGACAGCTTTGGGGCCAACGTCCTGACTTTC. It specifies CASSIDSFGANVLTF.

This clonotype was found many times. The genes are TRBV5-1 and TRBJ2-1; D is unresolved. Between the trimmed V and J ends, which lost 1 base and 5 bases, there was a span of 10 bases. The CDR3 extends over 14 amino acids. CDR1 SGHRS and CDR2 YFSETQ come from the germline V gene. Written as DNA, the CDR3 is TGCGCCAGCAGCTTGTGGGGTTGGGACAATGAGCAGTTCTTC. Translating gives CASSLWGWDNEQFF.

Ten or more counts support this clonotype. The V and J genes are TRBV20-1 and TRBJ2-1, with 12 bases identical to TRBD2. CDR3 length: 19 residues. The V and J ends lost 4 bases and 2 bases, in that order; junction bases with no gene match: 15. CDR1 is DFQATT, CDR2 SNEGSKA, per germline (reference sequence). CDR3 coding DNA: TGCAGTGCTAAAAGTCACGCTAGACTAGCGGGGGCCACCTACAATGAGCAGTTCTTC. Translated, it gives CSAKSHARLAGATYNEQFF.

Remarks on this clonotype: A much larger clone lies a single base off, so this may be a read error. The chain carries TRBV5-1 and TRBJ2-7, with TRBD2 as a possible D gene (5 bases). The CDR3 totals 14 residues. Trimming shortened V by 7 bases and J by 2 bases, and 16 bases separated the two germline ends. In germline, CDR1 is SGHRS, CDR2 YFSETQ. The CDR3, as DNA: TGCGCCAGCGCCCCAGCGGAGGTCACCTACGAGCAGTACTTC. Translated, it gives CASAPAEVTYEQYF.

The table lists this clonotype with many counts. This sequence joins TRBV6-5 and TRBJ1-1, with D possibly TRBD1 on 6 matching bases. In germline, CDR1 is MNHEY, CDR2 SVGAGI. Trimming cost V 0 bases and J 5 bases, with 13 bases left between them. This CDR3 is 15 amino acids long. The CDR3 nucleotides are TGTGCCAGCAGTTACTCGACCGGGACAAGGACTGAAGCTTTCTTT. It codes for CASSYSTGTRTEAFF.

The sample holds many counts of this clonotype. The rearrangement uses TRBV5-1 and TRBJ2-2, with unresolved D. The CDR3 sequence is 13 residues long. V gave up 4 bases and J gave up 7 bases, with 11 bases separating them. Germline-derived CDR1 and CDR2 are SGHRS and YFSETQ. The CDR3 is CASSRQEFGELFF. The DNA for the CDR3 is TGCGCCAGCAGCCGTCAGGAGTTCGGGGAGCTGTTTTTT.